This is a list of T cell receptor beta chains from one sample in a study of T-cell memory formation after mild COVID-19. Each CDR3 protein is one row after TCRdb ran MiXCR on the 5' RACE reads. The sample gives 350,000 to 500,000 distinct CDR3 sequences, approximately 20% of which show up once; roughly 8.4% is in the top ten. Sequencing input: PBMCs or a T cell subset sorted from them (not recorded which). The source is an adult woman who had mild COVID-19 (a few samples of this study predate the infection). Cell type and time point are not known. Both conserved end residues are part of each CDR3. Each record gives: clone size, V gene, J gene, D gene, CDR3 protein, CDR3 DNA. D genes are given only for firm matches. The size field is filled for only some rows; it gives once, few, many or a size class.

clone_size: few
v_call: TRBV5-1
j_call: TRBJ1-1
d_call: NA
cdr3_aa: CASSLWGHTEAFF
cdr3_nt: TGCGCCAGCAGCTTGTGGGGGCACACTGAAGCTTTCTTT

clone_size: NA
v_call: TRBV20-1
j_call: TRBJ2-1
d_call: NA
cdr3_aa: CSASRSGPNNEQFF
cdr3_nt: TGCAGTGCCAGTCGGAGCGGGCCGAACAATGAGCAGTTCTTC

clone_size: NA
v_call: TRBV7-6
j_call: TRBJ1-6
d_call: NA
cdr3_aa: CASSLDEVSPLHF
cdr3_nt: TGTGCCAGCAGCTTAGATGAGGTCTCACCCCTCCACTTT

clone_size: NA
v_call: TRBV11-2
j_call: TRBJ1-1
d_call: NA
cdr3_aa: CASSLDLVRGQGDTEAFF
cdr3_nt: TGTGCCAGCAGCTTAGATCTAGTTCGTGGGCAGGGCGACACTGAAGCTTTCTTT

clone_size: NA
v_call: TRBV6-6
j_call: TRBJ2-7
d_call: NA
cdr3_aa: CASSYSISRIPYEQYF
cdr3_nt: TGTGCCAGCAGTTACTCGATAAGTAGAATCCCCTACGAGCAGTACTTC

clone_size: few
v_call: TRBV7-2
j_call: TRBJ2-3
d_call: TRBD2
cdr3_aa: CASSLLPTSGADTQYF
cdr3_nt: TGTGCCAGCAGCTTGCTCCCGACTAGCGGGGCAGATACGCAGTATTTT

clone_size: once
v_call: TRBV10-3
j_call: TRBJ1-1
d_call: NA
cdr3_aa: CATYTGATMNTEAFF
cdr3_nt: TGTGCCACCTACACCGGGGCAACTATGAACACTGAAGCTTTCTTT

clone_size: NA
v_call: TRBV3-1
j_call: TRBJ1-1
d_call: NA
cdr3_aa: CASSQGRVATEAFF
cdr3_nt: TGTGCCAGCAGCCAAGGCAGGGTGGCGACTGAAGCTTTCTTT

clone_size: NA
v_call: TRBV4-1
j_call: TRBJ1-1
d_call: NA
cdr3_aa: CASSQVGRGSTEAFF
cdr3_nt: TGCGCCAGCAGCCAAGTGGGCAGGGGCTCCACTGAAGCTTTCTTT

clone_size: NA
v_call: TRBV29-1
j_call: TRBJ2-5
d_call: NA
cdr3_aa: CSAGPGAVETQYF
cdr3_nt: TGCAGCGCCGGCCCCGGGGCAGTTGAGACCCAGTACTTC

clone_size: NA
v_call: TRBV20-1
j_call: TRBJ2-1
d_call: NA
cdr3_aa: CSARDLTLAGVYNEQFF
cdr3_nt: TGCAGTGCTAGAGATTTGACCCTAGCTGGCGTCTACAATGAGCAGTTCTTC

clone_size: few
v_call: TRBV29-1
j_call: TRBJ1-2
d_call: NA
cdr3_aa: CSVRTAYGYTF
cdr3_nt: TGCAGCGTTAGGACAGCTTATGGCTACACCTTC

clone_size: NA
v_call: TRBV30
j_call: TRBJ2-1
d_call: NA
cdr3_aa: CAWSEGEGYSYNEQFF
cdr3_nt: TGTGCCTGGAGTGAGGGAGAGGGTTACTCCTACAATGAGCAGTTCTTC

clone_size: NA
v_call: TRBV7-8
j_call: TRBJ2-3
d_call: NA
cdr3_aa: CASSPGLRGADTQYF
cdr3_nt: TGTGCCAGCAGCCCTGGGTTACGAGGCGCAGATACGCAGTATTTT

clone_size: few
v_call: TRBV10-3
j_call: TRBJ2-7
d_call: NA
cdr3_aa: CAISAGQSYEQYF
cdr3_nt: TGTGCCATCAGTGCCGGACAGAGCTACGAGCAGTACTTC

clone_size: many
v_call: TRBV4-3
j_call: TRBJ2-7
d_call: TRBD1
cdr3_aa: CASSRDRVSEQYF
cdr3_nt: TGCGCCAGCAGCCGCGACAGGGTCAGCGAGCAGTACTTC

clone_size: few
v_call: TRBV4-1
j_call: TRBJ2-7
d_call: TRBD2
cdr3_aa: CASSPLAGISYEQYF
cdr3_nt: TGCGCCAGCAGTCCTCTAGCGGGGATCTCCTACGAGCAGTACTTC

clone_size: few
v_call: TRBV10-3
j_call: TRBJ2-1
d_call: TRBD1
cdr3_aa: CAIRGQGPHNEQFF
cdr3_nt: TGTGCCATCAGAGGACAGGGGCCCCACAATGAGCAGTTCTTC

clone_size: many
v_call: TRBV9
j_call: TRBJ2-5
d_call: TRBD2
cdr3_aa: CASSVGAGAGETQYF
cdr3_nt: TGTGCCAGCAGCGTGGGAGCGGGAGCGGGTGAGACCCAGTACTTC

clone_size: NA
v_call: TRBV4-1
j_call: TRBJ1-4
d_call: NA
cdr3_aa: CASSQLEGLPEVLFF
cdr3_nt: TGCGCCAGCAGCCAGCTCGAGGGACTCCCGGAGGTACTGTTTTTT

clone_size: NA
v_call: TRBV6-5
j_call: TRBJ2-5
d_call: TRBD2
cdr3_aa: CASSYSSLAGVYQETQYF
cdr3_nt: TGTGCCAGCAGTTACTCGAGCCTAGCGGGAGTCTACCAGGAGACCCAGTACTTC

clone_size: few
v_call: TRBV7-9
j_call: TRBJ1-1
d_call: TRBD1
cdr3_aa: CASRDGTGVGTEAFF
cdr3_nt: TGTGCCAGCAGGGATGGGACAGGGGTTGGCACTGAAGCTTTCTTT

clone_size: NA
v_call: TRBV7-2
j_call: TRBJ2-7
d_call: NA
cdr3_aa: CASSLRANSYEQYF
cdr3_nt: TGTGCCAGCAGCTTACGGGCCAACTCCTACGAGCAGTACTTC

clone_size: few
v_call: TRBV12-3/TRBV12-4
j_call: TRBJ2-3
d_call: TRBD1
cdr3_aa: CASSPPQTGVAQYF
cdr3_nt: TGTGCCAGCAGTCCGCCGCAAACAGGGGTTGCGCAGTATTTT

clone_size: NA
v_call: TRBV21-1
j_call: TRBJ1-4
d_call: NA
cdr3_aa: CASSKGMASRPFF
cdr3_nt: TGTGCCAGCAGCAAGGGAATGGCGTCTCGACCGTTTTTT

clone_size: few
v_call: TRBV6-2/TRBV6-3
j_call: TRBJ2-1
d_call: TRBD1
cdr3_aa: CASSLTGVAYNEQFF
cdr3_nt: TGTGCCAGCAGTTTAACAGGGGTGGCCTACAATGAGCAGTTCTTC

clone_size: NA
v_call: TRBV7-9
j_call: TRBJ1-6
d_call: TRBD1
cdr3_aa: CASSQTGDNSPLHF
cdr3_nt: TGTGCCAGCAGCCAGACAGGGGATAATTCACCCCTCCACTTT

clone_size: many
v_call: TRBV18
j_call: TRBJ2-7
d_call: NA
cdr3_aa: CASSREDTTYEQYF
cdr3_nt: TGTGCCAGCTCACGGGAAGACACTACCTACGAGCAGTACTTC

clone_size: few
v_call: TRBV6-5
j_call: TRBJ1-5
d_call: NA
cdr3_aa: CASSYSTSNQPQHF
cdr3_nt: TGTGCCAGCAGTTACTCGACTAGCAATCAGCCCCAGCATTTT

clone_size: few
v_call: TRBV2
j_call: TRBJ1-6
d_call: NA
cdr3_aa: CASSVDGAHNSPLHF
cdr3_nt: TGTGCCAGCAGTGTCGATGGGGCCCATAATTCACCCCTCCACTTT

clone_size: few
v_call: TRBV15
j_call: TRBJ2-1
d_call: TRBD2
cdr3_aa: CATSNDPTGTSDNEQFF
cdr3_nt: TGTGCCACCAGCAACGATCCCACAGGGACTAGCGACAATGAGCAGTTCTTC

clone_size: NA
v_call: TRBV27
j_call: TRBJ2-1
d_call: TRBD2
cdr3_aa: CASSIISSGSHEQFF
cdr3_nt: TGTGCCAGTTCTATAATCTCTAGCGGGAGTCATGAGCAGTTCTTC

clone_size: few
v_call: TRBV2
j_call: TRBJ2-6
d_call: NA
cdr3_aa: CASRAGRDSGANVLTF
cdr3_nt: TGTGCCAGCAGGGCAGGTCGAGACTCTGGGGCCAACGTCCTGACTTTC

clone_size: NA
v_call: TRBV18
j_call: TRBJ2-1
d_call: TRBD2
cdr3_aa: CASSPFLAGEAYNEQFF
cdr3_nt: TGTGCCAGCTCACCATTTCTAGCGGGAGAGGCCTACAATGAGCAGTTCTTC

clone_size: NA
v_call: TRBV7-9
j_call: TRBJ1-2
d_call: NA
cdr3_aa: CASQAGTQYGYTF
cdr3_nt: TGTGCCAGTCAAGCCGGGACTCAATATGGCTACACCTTC

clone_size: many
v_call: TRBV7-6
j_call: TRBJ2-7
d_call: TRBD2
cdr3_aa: CASSRNAAGLAYEQYF
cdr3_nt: TGTGCCAGCAGCCGAAATGCGGCGGGACTAGCTTACGAGCAGTACTTC

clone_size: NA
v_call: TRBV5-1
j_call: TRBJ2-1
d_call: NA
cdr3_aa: CASSEARDNEQFF
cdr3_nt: TGCGCCAGCAGCGAAGCTAGGGACAATGAGCAGTTCTTC

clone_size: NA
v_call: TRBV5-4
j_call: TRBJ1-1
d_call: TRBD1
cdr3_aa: CASRRDSLGEAFF
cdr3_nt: TGTGCCAGCAGGCGGGACAGCCTAGGTGAAGCTTTCTTT

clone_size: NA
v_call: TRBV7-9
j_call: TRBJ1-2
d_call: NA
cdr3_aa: CASSLVGGRNYGYTF
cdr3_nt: TGTGCCAGCAGCTTAGTCGGGGGGAGGAACTATGGCTACACCTTC

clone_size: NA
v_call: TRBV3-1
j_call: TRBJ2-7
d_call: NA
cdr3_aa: CASSRGVPYEQYF
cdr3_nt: TGTGCCAGCAGCCGGGGGGTCCCCTACGAGCAGTACTTC

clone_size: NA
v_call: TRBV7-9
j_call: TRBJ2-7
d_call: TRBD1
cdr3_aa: CASSSDRSRYEQYF
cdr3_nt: TGTGCCAGCAGCTCGGACAGGTCCCGGTACGAGCAGTACTTC

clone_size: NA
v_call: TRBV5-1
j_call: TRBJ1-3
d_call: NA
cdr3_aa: CASSLDSSYGNTIYF
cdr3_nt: TGCGCCAGCAGCTTGGACAGCTCTTATGGAAACACCATATATTTT

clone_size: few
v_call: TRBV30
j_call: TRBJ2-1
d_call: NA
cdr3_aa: CAWSVEGAVGKQFF
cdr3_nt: TGTGCCTGGAGTGTGGAGGGGGCGGTGGGTAAGCAGTTCTTC

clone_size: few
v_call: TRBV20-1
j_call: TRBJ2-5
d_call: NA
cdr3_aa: CSAAQGTETQYF
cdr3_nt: TGCAGTGCCGCACAGGGCACAGAGACCCAGTACTTC